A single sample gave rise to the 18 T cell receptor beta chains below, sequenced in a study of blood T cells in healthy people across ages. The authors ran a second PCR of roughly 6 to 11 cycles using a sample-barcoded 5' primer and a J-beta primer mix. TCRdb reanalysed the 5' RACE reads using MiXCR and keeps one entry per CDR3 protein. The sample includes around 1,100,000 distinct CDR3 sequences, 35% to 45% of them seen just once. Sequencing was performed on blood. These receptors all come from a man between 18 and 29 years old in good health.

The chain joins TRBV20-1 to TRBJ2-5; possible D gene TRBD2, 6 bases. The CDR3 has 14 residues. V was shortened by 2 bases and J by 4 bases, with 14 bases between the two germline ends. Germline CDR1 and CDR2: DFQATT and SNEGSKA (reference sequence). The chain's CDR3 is CSARWRGPGETQYF. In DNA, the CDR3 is TGCAGTGCTAGATGGAGGGGTCCGGGAGAGACCCAGTACTTC.

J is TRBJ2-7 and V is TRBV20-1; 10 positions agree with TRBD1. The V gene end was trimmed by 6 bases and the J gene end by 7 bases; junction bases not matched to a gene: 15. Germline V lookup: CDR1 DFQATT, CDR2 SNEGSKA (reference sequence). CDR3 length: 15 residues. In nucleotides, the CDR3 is TGCAGTGCATTCCCGGGACAGGGGTTCAGGAATGAGCAGTACTTC. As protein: CSAFPGQGFRNEQYF.

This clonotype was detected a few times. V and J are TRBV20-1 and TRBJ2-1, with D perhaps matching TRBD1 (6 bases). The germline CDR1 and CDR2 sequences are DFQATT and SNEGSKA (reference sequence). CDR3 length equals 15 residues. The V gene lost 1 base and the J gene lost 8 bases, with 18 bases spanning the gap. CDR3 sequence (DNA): TGCAGTGCTAGAGCCGTGACAGGAGCTGCGGATGAGCAGTTCTTC. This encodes CSARAVTGAADEQFF.

CDR3 protein: CASSHGQGQNYGYTF. The DNA of the CDR3 is TGCGCCAGCAGCCACGGACAGGGACAAAACTATGGCTACACCTTC. V and J are TRBV4-1 and TRBJ1-2, with 8 bases aligning to TRBD1. The ends lost 3 bases at V and 2 bases at J; junction bases unmatched: 5. The length of the CDR3 is 15 residues. In germline, CDR1 is MGHRA, CDR2 YSYEKL.

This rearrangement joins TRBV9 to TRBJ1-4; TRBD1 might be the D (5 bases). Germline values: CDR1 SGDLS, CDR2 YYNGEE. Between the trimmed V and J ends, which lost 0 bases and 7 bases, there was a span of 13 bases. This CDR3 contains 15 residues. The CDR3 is CASSVAGATGEKLFF. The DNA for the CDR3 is TGTGCCAGCAGCGTAGCTGGGGCCACCGGTGAAAAACTGTTTTTT.

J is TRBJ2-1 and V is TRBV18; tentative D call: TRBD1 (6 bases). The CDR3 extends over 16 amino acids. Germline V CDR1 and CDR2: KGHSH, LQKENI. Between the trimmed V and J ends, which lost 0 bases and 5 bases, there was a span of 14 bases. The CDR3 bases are TGTGCCAGCTCACCACCCTACAGGGATGAAAACAATGAGCAGTTCTTC. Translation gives CASSPPYRDENNEQFF.

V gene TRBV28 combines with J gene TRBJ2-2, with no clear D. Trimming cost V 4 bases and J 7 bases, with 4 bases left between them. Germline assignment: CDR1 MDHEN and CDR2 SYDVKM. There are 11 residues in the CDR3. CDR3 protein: CASSSIGELFF. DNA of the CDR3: TGTGCCAGCAGTTCGATCGGGGAGCTGTTTTTT.

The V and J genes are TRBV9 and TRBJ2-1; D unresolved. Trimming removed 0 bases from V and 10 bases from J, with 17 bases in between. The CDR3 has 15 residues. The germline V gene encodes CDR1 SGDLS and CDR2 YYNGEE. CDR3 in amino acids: CASSVEASQVAEQFF. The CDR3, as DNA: TGTGCCAGCAGCGTAGAAGCCTCTCAGGTCGCAGAGCAGTTCTTC.

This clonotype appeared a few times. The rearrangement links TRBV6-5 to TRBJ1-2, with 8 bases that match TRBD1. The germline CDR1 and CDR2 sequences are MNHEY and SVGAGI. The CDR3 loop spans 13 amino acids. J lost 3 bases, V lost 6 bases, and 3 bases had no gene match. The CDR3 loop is CASRETGDYGYTF. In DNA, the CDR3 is TGTGCCAGCAGAGAGACAGGGGACTATGGCTACACCTTC.

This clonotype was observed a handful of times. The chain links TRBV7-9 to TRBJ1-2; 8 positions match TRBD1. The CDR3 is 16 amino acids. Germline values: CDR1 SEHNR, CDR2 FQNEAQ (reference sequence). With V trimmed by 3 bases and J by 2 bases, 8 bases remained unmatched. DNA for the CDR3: TGTGCCAGCAGCTTTCAGGGACAGGCCCTCAACTATGGCTACACCTTC. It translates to CASSFQGQALNYGYTF.

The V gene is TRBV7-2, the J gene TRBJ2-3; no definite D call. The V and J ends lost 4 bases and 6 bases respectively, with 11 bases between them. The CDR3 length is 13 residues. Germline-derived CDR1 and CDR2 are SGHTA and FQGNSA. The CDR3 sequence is CASSSITVDTQYF. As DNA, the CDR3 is TGTGCCAGCAGCTCGATTACAGTGGATACGCAGTATTTT. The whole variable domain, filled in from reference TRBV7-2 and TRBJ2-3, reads GAGVSQSPSNKVTEKGKDVELRCDPISGHTALYWYRQSLGQGLEFLIYFQGNSAPDKSGLPSDRFSAERTGGSVSTLTIQRTQQEDSAVYLCASSSITVDTQYFGPGTRLTVL.

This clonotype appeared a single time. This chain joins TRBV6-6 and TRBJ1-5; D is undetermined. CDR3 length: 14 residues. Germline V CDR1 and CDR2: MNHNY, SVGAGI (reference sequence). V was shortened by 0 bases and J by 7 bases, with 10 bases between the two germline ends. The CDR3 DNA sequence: TGTGCCAGCAGTTACTCACGGGAGGTCCAGCCCCAGCATTTT. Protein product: CASSYSREVQPQHF.

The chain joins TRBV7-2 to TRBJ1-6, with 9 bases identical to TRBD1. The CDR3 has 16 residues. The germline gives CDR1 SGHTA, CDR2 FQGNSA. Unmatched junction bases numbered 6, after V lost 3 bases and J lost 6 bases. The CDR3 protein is CASSFRPGQGNSPLHF. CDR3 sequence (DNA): TGTGCCAGCAGCTTTAGGCCGGGACAGGGTAATTCACCCCTCCACTTT.

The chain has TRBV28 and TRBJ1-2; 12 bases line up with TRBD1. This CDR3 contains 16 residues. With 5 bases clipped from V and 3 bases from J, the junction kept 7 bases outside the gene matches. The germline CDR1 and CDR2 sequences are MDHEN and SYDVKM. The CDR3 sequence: CASSPGQGAAYYGYTF. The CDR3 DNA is TGTGCCAGCAGTCCGGGACAGGGGGCAGCGTACTATGGCTACACCTTC.

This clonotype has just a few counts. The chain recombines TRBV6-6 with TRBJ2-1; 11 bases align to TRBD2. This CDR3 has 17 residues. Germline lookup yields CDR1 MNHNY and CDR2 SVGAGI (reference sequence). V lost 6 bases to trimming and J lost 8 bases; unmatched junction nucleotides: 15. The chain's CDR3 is CASSLLRVAGGPDEQFF. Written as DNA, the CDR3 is TGTGCCAGCAGCCTTCTTCGAGTAGCGGGGGGGCCGGATGAGCAGTTCTTC.

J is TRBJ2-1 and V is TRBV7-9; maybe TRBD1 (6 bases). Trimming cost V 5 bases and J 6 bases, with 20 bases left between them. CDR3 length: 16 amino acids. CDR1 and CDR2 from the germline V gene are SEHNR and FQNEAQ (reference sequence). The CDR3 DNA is TGTGCCAGCAGCCCGCCGGACAGCGGCTTGATCAATGAGCAGTTCTTC. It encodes CASSPPDSGLINEQFF. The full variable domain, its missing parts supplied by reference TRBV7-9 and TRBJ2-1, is DTGVSQNPRHKITKRGQNVTFRCDPISEHNRLYWYRQTLGQGPEFLTYFQNEAQLEKSRLLSDRFSAERPKGSFSTLEIQRTEQGDSAMYLCASSPPDSGLINEQFFGPGTRLTVL.

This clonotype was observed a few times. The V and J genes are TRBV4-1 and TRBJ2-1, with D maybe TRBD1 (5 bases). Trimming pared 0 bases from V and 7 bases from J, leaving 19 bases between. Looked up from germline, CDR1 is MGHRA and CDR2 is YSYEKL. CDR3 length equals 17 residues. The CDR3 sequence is CASSQDLPRVVGNEQFF. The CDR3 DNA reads TGCGCCAGCAGCCAAGACCTCCCCAGGGTGGTTGGGAATGAGCAGTTCTTC.

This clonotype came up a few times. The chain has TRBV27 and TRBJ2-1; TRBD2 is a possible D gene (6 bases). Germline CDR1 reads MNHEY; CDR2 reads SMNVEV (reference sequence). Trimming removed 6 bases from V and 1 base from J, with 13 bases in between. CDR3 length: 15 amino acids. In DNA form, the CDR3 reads TGTGCCAGCAGACCAGCGGGTTCTTCCTACAATGAGCAGTTCTTC. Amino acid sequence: CASRPAGSSYNEQFF.